This T cell receptor (beta chain) was recovered during a study of regulatory T cells in long-lasting Graves disease. Regarding the study as a whole: TRBV28, TRBJ1-2 and TRBJ2-5 were segments that persistent disease favored. Having only a small sample size may have limited accuracy. Tissue studied was limited to peripheral blood, excluding thyroid tissue.

This clonotype was counted only a few times. Its matching antigen is unknown. Stated time point: persistent/refractory GD, antithyroid drugs over 5 years with positive TRAb. Extracted PBMC RNA gave rise to the TCR library. This CDR3 contains 14 residues. Germline V gene sequence: CDR1 SQVTM, CDR2 ANQGSEA. V dropped 5 bases and J dropped 9 bases, with 19 bases sitting between them. To make TCR beta libraries, researchers used iRepertoire HTBI primers and Arm-PCR of CDR3 regions. How the authors handled the data: Throughout the samples, researchers identified about 56 TRBV and roughly 14 TRBJ segments. From the multiplex PCR reads, TCRdb called clonotypes with MiXCR, one entry per CDR3 protein. The V and J calls follow TCRdb's processing rather than the paper's. The repertoire holds 360,000 or so distinct CDR3 sequences, with 20% to 25% as singletons.

The chain carries TRBV29-1 and TRBJ2-2, with D unresolved. This material consisted of peripheral blood mononuclear cells (PBMCs), taken when the disease was refractory, from a patient treated with antithyroid drugs. The source is a woman aged 35 to 49 with Graves disease. The CDR3 loop reads CSVLYPGPGRELFF. The CDR3 nucleotides are TGCAGCGTTCTGTACCCGGGTCCTGGCCGGGAGCTGTTTTTT.